This T cell receptor (beta chain) was captured by sequencing in a study of T cells after yellow fever vaccination. Conversion of TCR transcripts into cDNA relied on 5'RACE template switching, which added a universal primer site and UMIs. TCRdb re-analysed the 5' RACE reads in MiXCR, keeping a single row per CDR3 protein. This sample has about 74,000 distinct CDR3 sequences; roughly 6.9% occur once, and the top ten carry roughly 33%. Trimming stripped 8 bases from V and 1 base from J, with 13 bases between. The CDR3 loop spans 14 amino acids. Per the germline V gene, CDR1 is SGHRS and CDR2 is YFSETQ. The V and J genes are TRBV5-1 and TRBJ2-1, with a weak D call TRBD2 (7 bases). Sequenced here: CD8+ T cells sorted from PBMCs, sampled less than 6 days after the first yellow fever vaccination. This TCR came from a man between 18 and 29 years old who received the YFV17D yellow fever vaccine. In nucleotides, the CDR3 is TGCGCCAGTGGGGGGGGCCTTTCCTACAATGAGCAGTTCTTC. It yields the protein CASGGGLSYNEQFF.